This T cell receptor beta chain was retrieved from a study of radiotherapy plus CTLA-4 blockade in lung cancer. The data were produced by immunoSEQ multiplex PCR, yet TCRdb's version contains in-frame clones alone and is incomplete. The sample lists roughly 75,000 clones; 70% to 85% were seen once. Patients with chemo-refractory metastatic non-small-cell lung cancer received focal radiation plus CTLA-4 blockade with ipilimumab. The source material was peripheral blood, sampled from a patient treated with radiotherapy plus ipilimumab. The receptor's source is a human donor with non-small cell lung cancer who had stable disease on radiotherapy plus ipilimumab.

The CDR3 DNA reads TGCGCCAGCAGCTTGGGGCCCGGGACTAGCGAGACCCAGTACTTC. Protein product: CASSLGPGTSETQYF. This rearrangement joins TRBV5-1 to TRBJ2-5, with 9 bases matching TRBD2. The CDR3 runs to 15 residues. Germline lookup yields CDR1 SGHRS and CDR2 YFSETQ. The ends lost 0 bases at V and 5 bases at J; junction bases unmatched: 5.